Listed below are T cell receptor beta chains from one sample, sequenced in a study of blood T cell repertoires in COVID-19. The data were produced by immunoSEQ multiplex PCR, yet TCRdb's version contains in-frame clones alone and is incomplete. This table holds about 190,000 clones, 70% to 85% found once. The sample comprised peripheral blood. All receptors derive from a man in his fifties or sixties who had recovered from COVID-19. The CDR3 runs from the conserved cysteine through the conserved F or W. A D gene is named only where the DNA matches it firmly. Clone size is shown for a subset of rows, as once, few, many or a class of expanded clone.

d_call j_call clone_size v_call cdr3_aa cdr3_nt
TRBD2 TRBJ2-7 . TRBV7-9 CASTLGTSGTHVLEQYF TGTGCCAGCACTCTAGGGACTAGCGGGACCCACGTTCTCGAGCAGTACTTC
TRBD1 TRBJ1-6 . TRBV5-4 CASSEDREASPLHF TGTGCCAGCAGCGAGGACAGGGAAGCTTCACCCCTCCACTTT
. TRBJ2-2 once TRBV19 CAGGGLRTGELFF TGTGCCGGAGGAGGGCTTCGCACCGGGGAGCTGTTTTTT
. TRBJ2-7 . TRBV7-9 CASSLVPVSGSYEQYF TGTGCCAGCAGCTTAGTTCCCGTTAGCGGTTCCTACGAGCAGTACTTC
. TRBJ2-2 . TRBV6-5 CASSRRSRNTGELFF TGTGCCAGCAGCCGTAGGAGCCGGAACACCGGGGAGCTGTTTTTT
. TRBJ1-2 . TRBV5-6 CATNPMDSHGGYGYTF TGTGCCACCAACCCCATGGACAGCCACGGCGGCTATGGCTACACCTTC
. TRBJ1-4 . TRBV2 CASSEGQANEKLFF TGTGCCAGCAGTGAAGGGCAGGCCAATGAAAAACTGTTTTTT
TRBD1 TRBJ1-2 . TRBV4-1 CASSHRTGPGGYTF TGCGCCAGCAGCCATAGGACAGGCCCCGGGGGCTACACCTTC
TRBD1 TRBJ1-2 . TRBV30 CAWSEGARGYTF TGTGCCTGGTCCGAGGGGGCGAGAGGCTACACCTTC
. TRBJ1-5 few TRBV4-2 CASSHGWGQPQHF TGTGCCAGCAGCCATGGGTGGGGCCAGCCCCAGCATTTT
. TRBJ1-1 . TRBV11-2 CASSLYGRIYTEAFF TGTGCCAGCAGCTTATATGGCAGGATCTACACTGAAGCTTTCTTT
. TRBJ1-2 few TRBV24-1 CATSDPPLTYGYTF TGTGCCACCAGTGACCCTCCACTAACCTATGGCTACACCTTC
TRBD1 TRBJ2-1 . TRBV28 CASRAGTGGLDEQFF TGTGCCAGCAGAGCCGGGACAGGGGGTTTGGATGAGCAGTTCTTC
. TRBJ2-7 . TRBV3-1/TRBV3-2 CASSQSDYEQYF TGTGCCAGCAGCCAAAGCGACTACGAGCAGTACTTC
. TRBJ2-4 . TRBV28 CASRSQGRDKNIQYF TGTGCCAGCAGATCACAGGGCAGGGATAAAAACATTCAGTACTTC
. TRBJ2-3 . TRBV3-1/TRBV3-2 CASSQSVSTDTQYF TGTGCCAGCAGCCAATCTGTCAGCACAGATACGCAGTATTTT
. TRBJ2-7 . TRBV2 CASSDGLPYEQYF TGTGCCAGCAGTGACGGACTACCCTACGAGCAGTACTTC
TRBD2 TRBJ2-7 . TRBV5-1 CASSPRRLAGVEEQYF TGCGCCAGCAGCCCCCGGCGACTAGCGGGAGTGGAAGAGCAGTACTTC
TRBD1 TRBJ2-7 . TRBV10-1 CASRLPDRALNEQYF TGCGCCAGCAGACTTCCCGACAGGGCTCTTAACGAGCAGTACTTC
TRBD1 TRBJ2-7 . TRBV28 CASRTTGVASSVGQYF TGTGCCAGCAGAACGACAGGGGTCGCTTCCTCAGTGGGGCAGTACTTC
TRBD1 TRBJ1-6 . TRBV18 CASSTGGEYSPLHF TGTGCCAGCTCGACAGGGGGCGAATATTCACCCCTCCACTTT
. TRBJ2-3 . TRBV30 CAWSPRRTDTQYF TGTGCCTGGAGTCCCCGTCGGACAGATACGCAGTATTTT
TRBD2 TRBJ2-7 . TRBV19 CASSTQAGGPVSYEQYF TGTGCCAGTAGTACACAAGCGGGAGGGCCAGTATCCTACGAGCAGTACTTC
. TRBJ2-1 . TRBV14 CASSQDLLPYNEQFF TGTGCCAGCAGCCAAGATCTCCTACCCTACAATGAGCAGTTCTTC
TRBD2 TRBJ2-1 . TRBV7-3 CASSRSSGSYNEQFF TGTGCCAGCAGCCGCTCTAGCGGGAGTTACAATGAGCAGTTCTTC
TRBD1 TRBJ1-2 . TRBV6-5 CASSNTGVGYTF TGTGCCAGCAGCAATACAGGGGTTGGCTACACCTTC